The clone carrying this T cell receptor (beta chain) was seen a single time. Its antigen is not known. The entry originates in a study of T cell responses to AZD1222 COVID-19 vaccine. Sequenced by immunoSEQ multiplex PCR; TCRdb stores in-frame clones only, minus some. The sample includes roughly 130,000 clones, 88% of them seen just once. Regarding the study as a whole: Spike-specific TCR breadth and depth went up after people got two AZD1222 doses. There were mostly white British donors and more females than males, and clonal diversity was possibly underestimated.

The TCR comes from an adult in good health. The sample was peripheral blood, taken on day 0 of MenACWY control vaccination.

CDR3 sequence (DNA): TGTGCCAGCAGCCAAGATAGCGGGAGCTCCTACGAGCAGTACTTC. It specifies CASSQDSGSSYEQYF. The chain has TRBV4-2 and TRBJ2-7, with TRBD2 matching 9 bases. The ends lost 0 bases at V and 0 bases at J; junction bases unmatched: 0. The length of the CDR3 is 15 residues. The germline CDR1 and CDR2 sequences are LGHNA and YNFKEQ.